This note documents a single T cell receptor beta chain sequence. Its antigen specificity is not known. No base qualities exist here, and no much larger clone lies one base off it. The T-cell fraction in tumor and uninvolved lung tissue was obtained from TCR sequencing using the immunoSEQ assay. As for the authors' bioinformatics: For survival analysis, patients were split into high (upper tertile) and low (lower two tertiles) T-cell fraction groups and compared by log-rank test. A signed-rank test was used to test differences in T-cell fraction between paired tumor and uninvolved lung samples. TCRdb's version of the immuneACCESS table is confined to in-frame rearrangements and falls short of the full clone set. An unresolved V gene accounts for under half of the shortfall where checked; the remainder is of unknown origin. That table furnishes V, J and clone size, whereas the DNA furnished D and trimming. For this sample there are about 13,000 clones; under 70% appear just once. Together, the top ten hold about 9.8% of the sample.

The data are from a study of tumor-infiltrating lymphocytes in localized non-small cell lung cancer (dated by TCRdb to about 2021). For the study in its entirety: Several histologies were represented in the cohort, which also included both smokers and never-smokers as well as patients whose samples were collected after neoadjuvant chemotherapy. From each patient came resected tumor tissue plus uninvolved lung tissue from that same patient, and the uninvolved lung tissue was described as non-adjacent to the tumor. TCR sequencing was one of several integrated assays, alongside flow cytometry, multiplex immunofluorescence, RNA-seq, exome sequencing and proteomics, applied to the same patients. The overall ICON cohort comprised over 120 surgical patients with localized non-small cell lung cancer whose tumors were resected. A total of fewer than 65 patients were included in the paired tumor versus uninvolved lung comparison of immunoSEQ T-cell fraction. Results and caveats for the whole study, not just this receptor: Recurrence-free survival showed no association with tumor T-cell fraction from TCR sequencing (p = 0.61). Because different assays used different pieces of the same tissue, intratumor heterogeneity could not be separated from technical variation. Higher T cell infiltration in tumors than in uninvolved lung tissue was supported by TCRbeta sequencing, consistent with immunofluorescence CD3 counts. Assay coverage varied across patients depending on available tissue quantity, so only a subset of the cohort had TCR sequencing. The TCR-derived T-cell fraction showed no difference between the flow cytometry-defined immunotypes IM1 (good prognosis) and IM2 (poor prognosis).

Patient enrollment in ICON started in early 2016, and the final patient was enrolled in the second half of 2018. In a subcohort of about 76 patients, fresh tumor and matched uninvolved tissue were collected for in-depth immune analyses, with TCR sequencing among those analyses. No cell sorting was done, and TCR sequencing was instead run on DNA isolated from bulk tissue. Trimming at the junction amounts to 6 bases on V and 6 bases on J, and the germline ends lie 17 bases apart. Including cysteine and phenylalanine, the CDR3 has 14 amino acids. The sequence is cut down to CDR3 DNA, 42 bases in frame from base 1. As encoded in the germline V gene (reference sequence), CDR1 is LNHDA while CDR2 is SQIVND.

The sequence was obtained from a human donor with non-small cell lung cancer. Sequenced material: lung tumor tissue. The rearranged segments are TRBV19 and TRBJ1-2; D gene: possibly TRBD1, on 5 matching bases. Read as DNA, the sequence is TGTGCCAGTAGACCTCGGGGGGGTGTGGATGGCTACACCTTC. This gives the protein CASRPRGGVDGYTF. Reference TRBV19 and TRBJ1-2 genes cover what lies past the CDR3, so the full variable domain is DGGITQSPKYLFRKEGQNVTLSCEQNLNHDAMYWYRQDPGQGLRLIYYSQIVNDFQKGDIAEGYSVSREKKESFPLTVTSAQKNPTAFYLCASRPRGGVDGYTFGSGTRLTVV.